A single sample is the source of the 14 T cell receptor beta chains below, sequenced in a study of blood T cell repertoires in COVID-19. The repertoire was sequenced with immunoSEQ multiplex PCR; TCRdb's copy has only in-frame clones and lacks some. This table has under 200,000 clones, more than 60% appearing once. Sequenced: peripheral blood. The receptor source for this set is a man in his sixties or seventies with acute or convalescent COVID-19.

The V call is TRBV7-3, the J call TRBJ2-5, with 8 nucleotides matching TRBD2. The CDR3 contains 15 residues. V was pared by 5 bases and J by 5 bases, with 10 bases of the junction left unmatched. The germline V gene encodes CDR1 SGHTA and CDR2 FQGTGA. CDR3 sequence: CASSPGTSGRETQYF. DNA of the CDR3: TGTGCCAGCAGCCCCGGGACTAGTGGTAGGGAGACCCAGTACTTC. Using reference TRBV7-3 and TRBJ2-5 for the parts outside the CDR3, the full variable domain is GAGVSQTPSNKVTEKGKYVELRCDPISGHTALYWYRQSLGQGPEFLIYFQGTGAADDSGLPNDRFFAVRPEGSVSTLKIQRTERGDSAVYLCASSPGTSGRETQYFGPGTRLLVL.

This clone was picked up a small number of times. CDR3 amino acids: CASWGGNYGYTF. In DNA, the CDR3 is TGTGCCAGCTGGGGGGGTAACTATGGCTACACCTTC. The chain carries TRBV12-3 or TRBV12-4 and TRBJ1-2; weak D call: TRBD1 (5 bases). This CDR3 spans 12 amino acids. Trimming removed 8 bases at V and 1 base at J, with 8 bases between.

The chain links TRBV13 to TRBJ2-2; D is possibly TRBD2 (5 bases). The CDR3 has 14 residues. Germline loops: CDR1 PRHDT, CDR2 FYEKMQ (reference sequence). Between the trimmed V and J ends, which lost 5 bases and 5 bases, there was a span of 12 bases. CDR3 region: CASSDTGKTGELFF. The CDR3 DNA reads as TGTGCCAGCAGCGACACCGGGAAGACCGGGGAGCTGTTTTTT.

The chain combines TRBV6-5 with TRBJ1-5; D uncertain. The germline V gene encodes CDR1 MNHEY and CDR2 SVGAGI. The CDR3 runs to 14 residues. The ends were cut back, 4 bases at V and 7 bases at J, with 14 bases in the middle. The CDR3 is CASSSLPSRQPQHF. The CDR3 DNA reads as TGTGCCAGCAGTTCGCTCCCTAGCCGCCAGCCCCAGCATTTT.

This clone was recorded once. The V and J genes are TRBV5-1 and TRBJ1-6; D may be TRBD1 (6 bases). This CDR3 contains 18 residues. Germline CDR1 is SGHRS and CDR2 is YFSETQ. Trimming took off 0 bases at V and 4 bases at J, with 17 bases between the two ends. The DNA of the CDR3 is TGCGCCAGCAGCTTGGGTGTAACGACAGGCTTATATAATTCACCCCTCCACTTT. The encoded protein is CASSLGVTTGLYNSPLHF.

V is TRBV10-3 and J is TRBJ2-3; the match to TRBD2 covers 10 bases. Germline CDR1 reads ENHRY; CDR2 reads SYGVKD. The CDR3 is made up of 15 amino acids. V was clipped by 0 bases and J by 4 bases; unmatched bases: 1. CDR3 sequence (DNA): TGTGCCATCAGTGAGTCAGCGGGGGGGGCAGATACGCAGTATTTT. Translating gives CAISESAGGADTQYF.

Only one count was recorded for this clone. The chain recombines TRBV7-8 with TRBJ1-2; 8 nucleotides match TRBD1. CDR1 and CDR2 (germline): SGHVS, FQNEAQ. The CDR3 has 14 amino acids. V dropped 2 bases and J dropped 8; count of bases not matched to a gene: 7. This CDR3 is CASSLQGANTGYTF. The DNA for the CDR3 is TGTGCCAGCAGCTTACAGGGGGCAAATACGGGCTACACCTTC.

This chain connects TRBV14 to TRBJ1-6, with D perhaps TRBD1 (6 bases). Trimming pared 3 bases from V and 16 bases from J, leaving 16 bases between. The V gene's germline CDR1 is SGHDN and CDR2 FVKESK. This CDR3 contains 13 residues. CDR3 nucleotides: TGTGCCAGCAGCCAGATCCAGACAGGCCCTCTCCACTTT. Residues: CASSQIQTGPLHF. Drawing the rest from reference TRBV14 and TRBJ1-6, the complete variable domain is EAGVTQFPSHSVIEKGQTVTLRCDPISGHDNLYWYRRVMGKEIKFLLHFVKESKQDESGMPNNRFLAERTGGTYSTLKVQPAELEDSGVYFCASSQIQTGPLHFGNGTRLTVT.

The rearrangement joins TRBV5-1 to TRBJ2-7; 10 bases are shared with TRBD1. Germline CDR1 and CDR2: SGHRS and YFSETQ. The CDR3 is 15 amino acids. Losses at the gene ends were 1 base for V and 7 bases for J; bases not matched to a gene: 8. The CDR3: CASSLIGTGVREQYF. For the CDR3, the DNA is TGCGCCAGCAGCTTGATAGGGACAGGGGTTCGGGAGCAGTACTTC. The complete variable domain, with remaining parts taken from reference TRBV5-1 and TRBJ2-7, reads KAGVTQTPRYLIKTRGQQVTLSCSPISGHRSVSWYQQTPGQGLQFLFEYFSETQRNKGNFPGRFSGRQFSNSRSEMNVSTLELGDSALYLCASSLIGTGVREQYFGPGTRLTVT.

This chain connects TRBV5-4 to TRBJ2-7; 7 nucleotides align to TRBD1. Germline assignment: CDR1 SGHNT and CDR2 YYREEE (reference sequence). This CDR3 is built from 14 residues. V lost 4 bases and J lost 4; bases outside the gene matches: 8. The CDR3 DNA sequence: TGTGCCAGCAGCCTAGGGACAGCGAAATACGAGCAGTACTTC. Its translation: CASSLGTAKYEQYF.

The CDR3 loop reads CASSLAVLANTGELFF. CDR3 DNA: TGTGCCAGCAGCTTAGCGGTCCTAGCCAACACCGGGGAGCTGTTTTTT. This chain uses TRBV11-2 with TRBJ2-2; the D gene is possibly TRBD2 (5 bases). This CDR3 spans 16 amino acids. V lost 1 base and J lost 2, with 11 bases in between. The V gene's germline CDR1 is SGHAT and CDR2 FQNNGV.

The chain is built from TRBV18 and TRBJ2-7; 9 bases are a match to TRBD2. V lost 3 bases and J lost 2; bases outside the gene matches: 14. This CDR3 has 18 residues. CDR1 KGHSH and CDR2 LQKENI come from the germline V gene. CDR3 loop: CASSPLSSGLAGTYEQYF. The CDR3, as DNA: TGTGCCAGCTCACCCCTCAGTTCGGGACTAGCCGGAACCTACGAGCAGTACTTC.

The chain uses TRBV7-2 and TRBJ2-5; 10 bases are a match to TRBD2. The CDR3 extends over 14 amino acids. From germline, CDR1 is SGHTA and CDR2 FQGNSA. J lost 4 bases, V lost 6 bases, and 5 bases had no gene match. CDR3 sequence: CASRLAGFGETQYF. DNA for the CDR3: TGTGCCAGCAGACTAGCGGGATTTGGAGAGACCCAGTACTTC.

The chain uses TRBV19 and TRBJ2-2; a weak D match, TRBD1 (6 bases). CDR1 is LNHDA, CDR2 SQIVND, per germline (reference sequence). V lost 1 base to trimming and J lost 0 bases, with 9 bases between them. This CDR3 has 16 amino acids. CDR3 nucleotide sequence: TGTGCCAGTAGTATAGCAGGGGCAACGAACACCGGGGAGCTGTTTTTT. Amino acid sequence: CASSIAGATNTGELFF.